Described below is a single TCR beta chain sequence and its context. Its antigen is currently unknown. These data belong to a study of cytomegalovirus exposure and HLA in healthy donors. General observations from the study: As a later analysis showed, a missense DCLRE1C variant was linked to trimming of TCR beta V- and J-genes.

PCR primers comprised 60 Vbeta and 13 Jbeta primers. Authors' processing steps: An analysis that came later counted 60 million to 80 million unique TCR beta chains, around 12 million shared. Profiled with immunoSEQ multiplex PCR; TCRdb holds only in-frame clones, not every one. The V and J calls and clone size were taken over from that table, and D and trimming were inferred from the DNA. The profile shows around 150,000 clones, 75% to 85% of them singletons. Sequenced material: PBMCs. This sequence was found in a human donor in good health.

In nucleotides, the CDR3 is TGTGCCAGCAAACAGGGGGCAGACTATGGCTACACCTTC. This sequence encodes CASKQGADYGYTF. This chain joins TRBV6-5 and TRBJ1-2; 9 bases align to TRBD1. Per germline, CDR1 MNHEY and CDR2 SVGAGI. The CDR3 is made up of 13 amino acids. The J segment lost 3 bases and the V segment lost 7 bases, leaving 3 bases of the junction unmatched.